The TCR beta chain under discussion was sequenced for a study of T cells in Graves' hyperthyroidism and ophthalmopathy. Overall study results and limits: The model anticipated ophthalmopathy a median about six months pre-onset.

There are a few counts of this clonotype. The antigen is undetermined. There were TCR beta CDR3 regions amplified from RNA transcripts. HTBI primers were employed in a first-round RT-PCR of the TCR CDR3. MiXCR was run by TCRdb on the multiplex PCR reads, yielding one entry per CDR3 protein. The sample has about 480,000 distinct CDR3 sequences; around an eighth are singletons. The CDR3 is made up of 16 amino acids. CDR1 is DFQATT, CDR2 SNEGSKA, per germline (reference sequence). Trimming left V 3 bases short and J 3 bases short, with 18 bases between. The chain is built from TRBV20-1 and TRBJ2-4; D may match TRBD1 or TRBD2 (5 bases each). The receptor was isolated from a woman aged 18-30 years with Graves' hyperthyroidism. Sequenced input: blood. The CDR3 loop is CSASQGDVIGKNIQYF. The CDR3, as DNA: TGCAGTGCTAGTCAGGGAGACGTCATTGGCAAAAACATTCAGTACTTC.